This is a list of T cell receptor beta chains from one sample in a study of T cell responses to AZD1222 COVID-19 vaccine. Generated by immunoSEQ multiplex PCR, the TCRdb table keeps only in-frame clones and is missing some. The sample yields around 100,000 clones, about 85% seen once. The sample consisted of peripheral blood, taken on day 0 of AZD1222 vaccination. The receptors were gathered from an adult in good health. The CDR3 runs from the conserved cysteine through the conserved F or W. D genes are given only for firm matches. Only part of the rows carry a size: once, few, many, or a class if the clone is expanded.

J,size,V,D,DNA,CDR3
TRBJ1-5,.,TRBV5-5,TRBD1,TGTGCCAGCAGCTGGGACGAGGGGGCGGCATCTGGAGGGTTCGATCCGCCCCAGCATTTT,CASSWDEGAASGGFDPPQHF
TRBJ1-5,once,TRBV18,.,TGTGCCAGCTCACCAGTTGATTCTCAGCCCCAGCATTTT,CASSPVDSQPQHF
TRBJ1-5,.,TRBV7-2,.,TGTGCCAGCAGCTTACGCCCTTATAGCAATCAGCCCCAGCATTTT,CASSLRPYSNQPQHF
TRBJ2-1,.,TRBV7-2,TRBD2,TGTGCCAGCAGCTTAGTCGGTTTGGGACTAGCGGGCGGGAATGAGCAGTTCTTC,CASSLVGLGLAGGNEQFF
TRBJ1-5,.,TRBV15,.,TGTGCCACCAGCAGGGGGACGGCGAATGCGGGCAATCAGCCCCAGCATTTT,CATSRGTANAGNQPQHF
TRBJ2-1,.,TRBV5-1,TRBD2,TGCGCCAGCGGGACTAGCGGGGGGGCTTATAATGAGCAGTTCTTC,CASGTSGGAYNEQFF
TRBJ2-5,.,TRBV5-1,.,TGTGCCAGCAGCTTTGGCTCGTTCCAAGAGACCCAGTACTTC,CASSFGSFQETQYF
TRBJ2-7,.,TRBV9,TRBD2,TGTGCCAGCAGCCCACAAGGACTAGCGGCTGAGCAGTACTTC,CASSPQGLAAEQYF
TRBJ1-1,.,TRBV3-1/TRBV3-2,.,TGTGCCAGCAGCCCCACAGGGAAGGACACTGAAGCTTTCTTT,CASSPTGKDTEAFF
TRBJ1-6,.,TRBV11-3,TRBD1,TGTGCCAGCAGGGGACCGGGACAGGGAGAGAATTCACCCCTCCACTTT,CASRGPGQGENSPLHF
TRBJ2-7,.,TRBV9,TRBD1,TGTGCCAGCAGCGGACAGGGTCGCGAGCAGTACTTC,CASSGQGREQYF
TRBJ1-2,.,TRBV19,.,TGTGCCAGTAGTATTCGGGGGCCTAACTATGGCTACACCTTC,CASSIRGPNYGYTF
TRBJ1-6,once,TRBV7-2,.,TGTGCCAGCAGCTTAAACGTTCAGAGCGGGGAGGGTTTATTCTTGGCCCTCCACTTT,CASSLNVQSGEGLFLALHF
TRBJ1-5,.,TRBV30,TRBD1,TGTGCCTGGAGTGGGGGACAGGGGTATCAGCCCCAGCATTTT,CAWSGGQGYQPQHF
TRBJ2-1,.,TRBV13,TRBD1,TGTGCCAGCAGCGAGGACAGGCGATATGAGCAGTTCTTC,CASSEDRRYEQFF
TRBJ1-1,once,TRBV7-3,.,TGTGCCAGCAGCTTAACGGGTAGCTGGGATACTGAAGCTTTCTTT,CASSLTGSWDTEAFF
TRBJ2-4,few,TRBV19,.,TGTGCCAGTAGTTTCCGCCGGGTGTCGGGGGAGGAAAACATTCAGTACTTC,CASSFRRVSGEENIQYF
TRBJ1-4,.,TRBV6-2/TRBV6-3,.,TGTGCCAGCAGCACCCTTCTGTCGGGTGAAAAACTGTTTTTT,CASSTLLSGEKLFF
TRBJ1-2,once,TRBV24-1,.,TGTGCCACCAGTGACCGTGACAGGAACTATGGCTACACCTTC,CATSDRDRNYGYTF
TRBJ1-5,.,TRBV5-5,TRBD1,TGTGCCAGCAGCTTGGACAGGGGCGGCAATCAGCCCCAGCATTTT,CASSLDRGGNQPQHF
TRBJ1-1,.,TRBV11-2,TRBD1,TGTGCCAGCAGCTTATTCGGGACAGGGCCTATTAGTGGTGAAGCTTTCTTT,CASSLFGTGPISGEAFF
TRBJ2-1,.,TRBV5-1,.,TGTGCCAGCAGCCAAACGACTGTTAACAATGAGCAGTTCTTC,CASSQTTVNNEQFF
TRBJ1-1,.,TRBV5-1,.,TGTGCCAGCAGCCCCGAACTGACAGGGAACACTGAAGCTTTCTTT,CASSPELTGNTEAFF
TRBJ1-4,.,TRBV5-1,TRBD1,TGTGCCAGCAGCCCCTATAGACAGGGGGCGTCTCTGGAAAAACTGTTTTTT,CASSPYRQGASLEKLFF
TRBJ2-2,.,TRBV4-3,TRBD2,TGCGCCAGCAGCCAAGGTAGCGGGAGCAGCACCGGGGAGCTGTTTTTT,CASSQGSGSSTGELFF
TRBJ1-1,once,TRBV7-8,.,TGTGCCAGCAGCCCTTCCGGGCGAAACACTGAAGCTTTCTTT,CASSPSGRNTEAFF
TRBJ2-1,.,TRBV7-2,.,TGTGCCAGCAGCTCCAGACCCTTTGGACTCACCAATGAGCAGTTCTTC,CASSSRPFGLTNEQFF
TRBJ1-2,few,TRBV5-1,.,TGCGCCAGCAGCCGGACCACAGGGCTTGATGGCTACACCTTC,CASSRTTGLDGYTF
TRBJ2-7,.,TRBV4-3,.,TGCGCCAGCAGCCAAGGGACTACTTACGAGCAGTACTTC,CASSQGTTYEQYF
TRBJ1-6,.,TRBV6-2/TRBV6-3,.,TGTGCCAGCAGTCCCCCCGCGGGGGCAAGCTCCTATAATTCACCCCTCCACTTT,CASSPPAGASSYNSPLHF
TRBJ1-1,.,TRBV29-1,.,TGCAGCGCCATCATGAACACTGAAGCTTTCTTT,CSAIMNTEAFF
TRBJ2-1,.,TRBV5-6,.,TGTGCCAGCAGCAGCAGGACTGTCTCCTACAATGAGCAGTTCTTC,CASSSRTVSYNEQFF
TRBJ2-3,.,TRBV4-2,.,TGTGCCAGCAGCCAAGATGGGGGGGGCACTAAAACAGATACGCAGTATTTT,CASSQDGGGTKTDTQYF
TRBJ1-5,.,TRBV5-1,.,TGCGCCAGCAGCTTGGGTTCAATAAATCAGCCCCAGCATTTT,CASSLGSINQPQHF
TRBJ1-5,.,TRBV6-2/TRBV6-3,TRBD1,TGTGCCAGCAGTTACCGGGGACAGGAGGCGCACCTCAATCAGCCCCAGCATTTT,CASSYRGQEAHLNQPQHF
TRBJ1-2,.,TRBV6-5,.,TGTGCCAGCAGTTACAACACTTTCGACTATGGCTACACCTTC,CASSYNTFDYGYTF
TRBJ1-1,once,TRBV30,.,TGTGCCTGGAGTGTCGGAGCTGAAGCTTTCTTT,CAWSVGAEAFF
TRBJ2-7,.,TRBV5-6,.,TGTGCCAGCAGCTTTGGGGGAACCTACGAGCAGTACTTC,CASSFGGTYEQYF
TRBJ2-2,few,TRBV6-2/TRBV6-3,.,TGTGCCAGCAGCTTCGGAGACGGGGACACCGGGGAGCTGTTTTTT,CASSFGDGDTGELFF
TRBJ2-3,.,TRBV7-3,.,TGTGCCAGCAGCCCCCAAGGAACGGATACGCAGTATTTT,CASSPQGTDTQYF
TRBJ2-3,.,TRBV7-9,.,TGTGCCAGCGAAGGATTGGGAGGGCAGTATTTT,CASEGLGGQYF
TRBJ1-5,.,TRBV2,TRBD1,TGTGCCAGCAGCGATGGGACAGATAGCAATCAGCCCCAGCATTTT,CASSDGTDSNQPQHF
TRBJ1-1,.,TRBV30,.,TGTGCCAGGCAGGAGAATTCTGAAGCTTTCTTT,CARQENSEAFF
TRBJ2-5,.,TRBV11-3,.,TGTGCCAGCAGCGCAGGGGGGGCTAGCGGGGAGACCCAGTACTTC,CASSAGGASGETQYF
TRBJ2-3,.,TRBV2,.,TGTGCCAGCCGGGACCAAATGAGCACAGATACGCAGTATTTT,CASRDQMSTDTQYF
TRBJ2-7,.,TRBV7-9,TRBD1,TGTGCCAGCAGCTTAGTGGGACAGGGGGTCTCCTACGAGCAGTACTTC,CASSLVGQGVSYEQYF
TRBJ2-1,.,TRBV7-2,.,TGTGCCAGCAGCTTTGGGCTCTACAATGAGCAGTTCTTC,CASSFGLYNEQFF
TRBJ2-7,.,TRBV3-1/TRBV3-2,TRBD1,TGTGCCAGCAGCCCCGGGACAGGGGGTATCGGGCTGGGGGGCGAGCAGTACTTC,CASSPGTGGIGLGGEQYF
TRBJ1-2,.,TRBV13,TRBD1,TGTGCCAGCAGCTACGCCGGGACAGGCTCCACTAACTATGGCTACACCTTC,CASSYAGTGSTNYGYTF
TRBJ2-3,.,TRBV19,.,TGTGCCAGTAGGTACAGGGGCACAGATACGCAGTATTTT,CASRYRGTDTQYF
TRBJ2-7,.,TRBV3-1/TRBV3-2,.,TGTGCCAGCAGCCAAGAAAGGCAGGGGGGCGAGCAGTACTTC,CASSQERQGGEQYF
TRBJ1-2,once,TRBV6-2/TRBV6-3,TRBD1,TGTGCCAGCAGTTACGGACAGGGGTCGAGTGGCTACACCTTC,CASSYGQGSSGYTF
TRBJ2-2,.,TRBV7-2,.,TGTGCCAGCAGCCCGCAGGGGGGGAACACCGGGGAGCTGTTTTTT,CASSPQGGNTGELFF
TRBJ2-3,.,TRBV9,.,TGTGCCAGCAGCGTTGAGGGTAGCAGCACAGATACGCAGTATTTT,CASSVEGSSTDTQYF
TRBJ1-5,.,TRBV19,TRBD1,TGTGCCTGCCGGGACAGGGGGATCAATCAGCCCCAGCATTTT,CACRDRGINQPQHF
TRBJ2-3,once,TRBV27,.,TGTGCCAGCCTCTCCCAGATGAGGGATACGCAGTATTTT,CASLSQMRDTQYF
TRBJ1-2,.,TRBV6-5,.,TGTGCCAGCAGTTACCTACAGGGAAACTATGGCTACACCTTC,CASSYLQGNYGYTF
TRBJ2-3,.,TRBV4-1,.,TGCGCCAGCAGCCAAGGACCGGGACCTCGCACAGATACGCAGTATTTT,CASSQGPGPRTDTQYF